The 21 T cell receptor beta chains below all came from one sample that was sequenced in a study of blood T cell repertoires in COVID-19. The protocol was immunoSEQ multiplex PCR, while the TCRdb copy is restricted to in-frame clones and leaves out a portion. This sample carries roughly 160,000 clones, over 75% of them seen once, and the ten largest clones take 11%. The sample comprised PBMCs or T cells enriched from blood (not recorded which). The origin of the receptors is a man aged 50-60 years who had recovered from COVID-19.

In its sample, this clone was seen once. CDR3: CASSPPGLVSYNEQFF. For the CDR3, the DNA is TGTGCCAGCTCACCACCGGGACTAGTTTCCTACAATGAGCAGTTCTTC. The chain combines TRBV18 with TRBJ2-1; 8 bases fit TRBD2. The length of the CDR3 is 16 residues. The V gene end was trimmed by 0 bases and the J gene end by 1 base; junction bases not matched to a gene: 2. CDR1 and CDR2 (germline): KGHSH, LQKENI. Looking up the rest from reference TRBV18 and TRBJ2-1 gives the full variable domain: NAGVMQNPRHLVRRRGQEARLRCSPMKGHSHVYWYRQLPEEGLKFMVYLQKENIIDESGMPKERFSAEFPKEGPSILRIQQVVRGDSAAYFCASSPPGLVSYNEQFFGPGTRLTVL.

The CDR3 DNA reads as TGTGCCAGCAGCACCCGGGCCTACGAGCAGTACTTC. Protein: CASSTRAYEQYF. The V call is TRBV3-1 (or the pseudogene TRBV3-2), the J call TRBJ2-7; D gene uncertain. This CDR3 is 12 amino acids long. Trimming left V 5 bases short and J 2 bases short, with 7 bases between. CDR1 and CDR2 (germline): LGHDT, YNNKEL (reference sequence).

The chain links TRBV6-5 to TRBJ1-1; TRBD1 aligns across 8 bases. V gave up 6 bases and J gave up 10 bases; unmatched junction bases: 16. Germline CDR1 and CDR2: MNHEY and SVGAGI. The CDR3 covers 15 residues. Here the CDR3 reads CASSAIRGQGLGAFF. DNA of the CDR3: TGTGCCAGCAGCGCGATCCGAGGACAGGGCTTGGGAGCTTTCTTT.

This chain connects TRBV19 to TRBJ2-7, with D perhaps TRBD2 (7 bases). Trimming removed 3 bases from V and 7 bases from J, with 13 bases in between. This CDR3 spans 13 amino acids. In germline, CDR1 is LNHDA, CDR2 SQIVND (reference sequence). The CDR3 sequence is CASSMDRGGEQYF. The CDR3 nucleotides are TGTGCCAGTAGTATGGATAGGGGGGGAGAGCAGTACTTC.

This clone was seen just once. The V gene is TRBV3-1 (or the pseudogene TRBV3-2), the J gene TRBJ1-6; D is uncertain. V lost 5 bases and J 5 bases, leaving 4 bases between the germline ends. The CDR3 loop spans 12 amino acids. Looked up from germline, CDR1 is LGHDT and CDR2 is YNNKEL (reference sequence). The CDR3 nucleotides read TGTGCCAGCAGCGGCAATAATTCACCCCTCCACTTT. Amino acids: CASSGNNSPLHF.

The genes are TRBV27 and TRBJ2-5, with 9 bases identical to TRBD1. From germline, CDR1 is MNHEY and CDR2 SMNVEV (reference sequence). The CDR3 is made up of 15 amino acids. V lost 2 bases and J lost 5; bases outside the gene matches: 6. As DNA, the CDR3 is TGTGCCAGCAGTTTAAATACAGGGGGCGAGGAGACCCAGTACTTC. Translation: CASSLNTGGEETQYF.

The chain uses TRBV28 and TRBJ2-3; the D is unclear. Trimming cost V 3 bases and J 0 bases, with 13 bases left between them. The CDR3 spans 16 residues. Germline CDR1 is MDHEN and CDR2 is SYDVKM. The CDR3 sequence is CASSFLSWQSTDTQYF. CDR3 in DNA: TGTGCCAGCAGTTTTCTCTCCTGGCAGAGCACAGATACGCAGTATTTT.

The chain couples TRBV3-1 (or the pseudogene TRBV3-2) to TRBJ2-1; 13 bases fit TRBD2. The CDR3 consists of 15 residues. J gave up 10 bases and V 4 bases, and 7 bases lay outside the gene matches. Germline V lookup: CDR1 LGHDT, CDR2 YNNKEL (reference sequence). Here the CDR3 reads CASSPGLAGAWEQFF. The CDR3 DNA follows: TGTGCCAGCAGCCCCGGACTAGCGGGGGCCTGGGAGCAGTTCTTC.

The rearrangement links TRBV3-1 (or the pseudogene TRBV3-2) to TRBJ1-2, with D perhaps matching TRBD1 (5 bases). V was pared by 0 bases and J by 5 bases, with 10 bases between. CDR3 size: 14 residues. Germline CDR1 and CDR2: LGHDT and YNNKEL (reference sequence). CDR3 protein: CASSQENRPYGYTF. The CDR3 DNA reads TGTGCCAGCAGCCAAGAAAACAGGCCGTATGGCTACACCTTC.

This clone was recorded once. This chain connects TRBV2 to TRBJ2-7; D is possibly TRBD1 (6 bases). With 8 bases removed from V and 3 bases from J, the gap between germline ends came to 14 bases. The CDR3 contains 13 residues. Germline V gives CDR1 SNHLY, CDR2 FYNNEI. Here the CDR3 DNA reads TGTGCCAGCTACCGGGACACAGTCTACGAGCAGTACTTC. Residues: CASYRDTVYEQYF.

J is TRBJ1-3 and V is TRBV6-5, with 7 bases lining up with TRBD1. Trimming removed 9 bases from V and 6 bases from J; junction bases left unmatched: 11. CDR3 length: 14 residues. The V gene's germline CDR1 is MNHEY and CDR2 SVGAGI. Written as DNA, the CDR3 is TGTGCCAGTCGAATCGTCGGACAGGAAAACACCATATATTTT. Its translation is CASRIVGQENTIYF.

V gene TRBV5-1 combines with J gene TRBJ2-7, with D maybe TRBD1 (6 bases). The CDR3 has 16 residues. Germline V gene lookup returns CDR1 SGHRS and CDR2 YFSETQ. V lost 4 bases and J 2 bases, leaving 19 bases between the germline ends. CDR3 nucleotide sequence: TGCGCCAGCAGCCCCCGAGGGGGATCCAAGACCTACGAGCAGTACTTC. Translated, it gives CASSPRGGSKTYEQYF.

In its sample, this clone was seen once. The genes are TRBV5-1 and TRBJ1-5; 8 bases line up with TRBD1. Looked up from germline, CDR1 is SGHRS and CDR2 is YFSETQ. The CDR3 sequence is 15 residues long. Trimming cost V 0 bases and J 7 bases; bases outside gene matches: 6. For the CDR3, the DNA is TGCGCCAGCAGCTTGGGGCAGGGGGCTAACCAGCCCCAGCATTTT. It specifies CASSLGQGANQPQHF.

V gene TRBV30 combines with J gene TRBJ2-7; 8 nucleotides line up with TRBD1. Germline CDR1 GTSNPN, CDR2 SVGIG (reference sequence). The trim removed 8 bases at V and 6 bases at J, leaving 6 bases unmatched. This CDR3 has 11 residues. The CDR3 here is CATRQGTEQYF. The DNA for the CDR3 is TGTGCCACACGACAGGGGACCGAGCAGTACTTC. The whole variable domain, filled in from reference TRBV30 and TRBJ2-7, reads SQTIHQWPATLVQPVGSPLSLECTVEGTSNPNLYWYRQAAGRGLQLLFYSVGIGQISSEVPQNLSASRPQDRQFILSSKKLLLSDSGFYLCATRQGTEQYFGPGTRLTVT.

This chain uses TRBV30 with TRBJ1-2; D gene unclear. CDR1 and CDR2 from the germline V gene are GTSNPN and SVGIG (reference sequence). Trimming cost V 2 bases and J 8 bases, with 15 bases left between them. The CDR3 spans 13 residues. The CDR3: CAWSSISSLGYTF. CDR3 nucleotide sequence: TGTGCCTGGAGTTCGATAAGTAGTTTGGGCTACACCTTC.

The CDR3 sequence: CAIRPGGGALGEQFF. The CDR3 coding sequence is TGTGCCATCAGGCCGGGCGGGGGGGCCCTTGGTGAGCAGTTCTTC. The chain uses TRBV10-3 and TRBJ2-1; 9 bases fit TRBD2. V lost 6 bases to trimming and J lost 9 bases; unmatched junction nucleotides: 12. The germline V gene has CDR1 ENHRY and CDR2 SYGVKD. The CDR3 length is 15 residues.

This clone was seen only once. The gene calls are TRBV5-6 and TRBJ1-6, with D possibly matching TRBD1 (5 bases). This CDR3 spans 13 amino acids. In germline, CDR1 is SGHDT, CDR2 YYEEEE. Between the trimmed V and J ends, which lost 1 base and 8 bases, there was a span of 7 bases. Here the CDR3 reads CASSLWGDSPLHF. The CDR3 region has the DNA TGTGCCAGCAGCTTGTGGGGGGATTCACCCCTCCACTTT.

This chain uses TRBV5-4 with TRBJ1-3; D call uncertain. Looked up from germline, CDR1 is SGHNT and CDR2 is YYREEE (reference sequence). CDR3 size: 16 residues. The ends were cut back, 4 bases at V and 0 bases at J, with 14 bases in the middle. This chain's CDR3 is CASSDGRVSSGNTIYF. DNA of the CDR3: TGTGCCAGCAGCGATGGGAGGGTCAGCTCTGGAAACACCATATATTTT.

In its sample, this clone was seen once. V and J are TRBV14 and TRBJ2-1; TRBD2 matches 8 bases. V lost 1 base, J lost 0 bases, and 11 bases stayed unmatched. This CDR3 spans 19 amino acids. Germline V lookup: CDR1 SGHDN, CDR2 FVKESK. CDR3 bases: TGTGCCAGCAGCCAAGGGGGTGGGGTGCTAGCGGGCTCCTACAATGAGCAGTTCTTC. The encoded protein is CASSQGGGVLAGSYNEQFF.

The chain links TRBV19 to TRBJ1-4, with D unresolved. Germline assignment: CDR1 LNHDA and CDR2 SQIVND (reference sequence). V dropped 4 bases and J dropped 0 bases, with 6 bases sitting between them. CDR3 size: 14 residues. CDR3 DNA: TGTGCCAGTAGTACGAGTGCAACTAATGAAAAACTGTTTTTT. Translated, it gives CASSTSATNEKLFF.

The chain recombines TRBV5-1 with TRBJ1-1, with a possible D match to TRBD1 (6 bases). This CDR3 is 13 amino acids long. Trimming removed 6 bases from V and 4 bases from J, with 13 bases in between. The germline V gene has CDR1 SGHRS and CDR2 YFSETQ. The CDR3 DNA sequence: TGCGCCAGCACATTACAGGGAAGCACTGAAGCTTTCTTT. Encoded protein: CASTLQGSTEAFF. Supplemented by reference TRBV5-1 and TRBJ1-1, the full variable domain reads KAGVTQTPRYLIKTRGQQVTLSCSPISGHRSVSWYQQTPGQGLQFLFEYFSETQRNKGNFPGRFSGRQFSNSRSEMNVSTLELGDSALYLCASTLQGSTEAFFGQGTRLTVV.